This T cell receptor (beta chain) was profiled in a study of blood T cell repertoires in COVID-19. About the research overall: Collection of acute and convalescent COVID-19 samples took place in the United States, Italy and Spain. The cDNA or gDNA used as material had been derived from T cells, B-cell-depleted T cells, or PBMCs.

CDR1 is SGHNT and CDR2 is YYREEE in the germline V gene (reference sequence). V lost 0 bases and J lost 7, with 13 bases in between. The CDR3 contains 15 residues. Authors' data handling: From reference gene primer amplification, estimates of nucleated cell counts were derived. Profiling relied on immunoSEQ multiplex PCR, and the TCRdb table lists in-frame clones only, not all of them. V, J and clone size reflect that table, while D and trimming were determined from the DNA. The sample carries hundreds of thousands of clones, approximately 83% recorded once. The sequence derives from an elderly man with acute or convalescent COVID-19. The chain couples TRBV5-4 to TRBJ1-4; possible D gene TRBD1, 6 bases. The sequenced material came from peripheral blood. CDR3 residues: CASSLEGGSFEKLFF. The CDR3 DNA sequence: TGTGCCAGCAGCTTGGAAGGGGGTAGCTTTGAAAAACTGTTTTTT.